A single sample gave rise to the 9 T cell receptor beta chains below, sequenced in a study of OX40 agonist ivuxolimab in advanced cancers. TCRdb keeps only in-frame clones here, not all; method: immunoSEQ multiplex PCR. Here the sample spans tens of thousands of clones, 80% to 85% being singletons. The sample consisted of CD4+ or CD8+ T cells sorted from blood, taken in a trial of the OX40 agonist ivuxolimab. The source is an adult with an advanced solid tumor such as melanoma, head and neck, liver or kidney cancer.

The rearrangement joins TRBV28 to TRBJ1-2; D is perhaps TRBD1 (5 bases). This CDR3 spans 14 amino acids. V gave up 3 bases and J gave up 7 bases, with 15 bases separating them. Germline loops: CDR1 MDHEN, CDR2 SYDVKM. CDR3 bases: TGTGCCAGCAGTTTGGGGACCCACAGGAGTGGCTACACCTTC. Translated, it gives CASSLGTHRSGYTF.

This chain links TRBV6-1 with TRBJ2-3; no reliable D call. CDR3 size: 14 residues. V dropped 3 bases and J dropped 2 bases, with 9 bases sitting between them. The V gene's germline CDR1 is MNHNS and CDR2 SASEGT. CDR3 loop: CASSDISPTDTQYF. CDR3 in DNA: TGTGCCAGCAGTGATATCAGCCCCACAGATACGCAGTATTTT.

This chain uses TRBV6-6 with TRBJ1-1; no firm D call. V lost 7 bases, J lost 1 base, and 7 bases lay in between. Germline loops: CDR1 MNHNY, CDR2 SVGAGI (reference sequence). This CDR3 has 12 residues. This CDR3 reads CASNTANTEAFF. CDR3 DNA: TGTGCCAGCAACACAGCGAACACTGAAGCTTTCTTT.

The rearrangement joins TRBV9 to TRBJ2-1; D may be TRBD2 (5 bases). V lost 3 bases to trimming and J lost 6 bases, with 25 bases between them. Germline CDR1 is SGDLS and CDR2 is YYNGEE. The CDR3 is 18 residues long. Here the CDR3 reads CASSARDSTLTRGNEQFF. CDR3 nucleotide sequence: TGTGCCAGCAGCGCTCGCGACTCCACCCTGACTCGGGGCAATGAGCAGTTCTTC.

V and J are TRBV6-5 and TRBJ1-2; D call uncertain. CDR1 and CDR2 (germline): MNHEY, SVGAGI. CDR3 length equals 12 residues. Trimming stripped 6 bases from V and 2 bases from J, with 7 bases between. CDR3 amino acids: CASSHRNYGYTF. The CDR3 DNA is TGTGCCAGCAGCCACCGGAACTATGGCTACACCTTC.

The V gene is TRBV6-1, the J gene TRBJ2-1, with 7 bases identical to TRBD1. Germline lookup yields CDR1 MNHNS and CDR2 SASEGT. This CDR3 region has 14 residues. V lost 6 bases to trimming and J lost 3 bases; unmatched junction nucleotides: 5. The CDR3 DNA sequence: TGTGCCAGCAGGCCCCCAGGGGGCTACAATGAGCAGTTCTTC. This gives the protein CASRPPGGYNEQFF.

This clone came up once. V and J are TRBV5-8 and TRBJ2-5; a weak D match, TRBD1 (7 bases). Germline V lookup: CDR1 SGHTS, CDR2 YDEGEE. This CDR3 contains 15 residues. Trimming removed 1 base from V and 5 bases from J, with 15 bases in between. CDR3 sequence: CASSLILAGGETQYF. The CDR3 DNA reads TGTGCCAGCAGCTTGATATTGGCAGGGGGGGAGACCCAGTACTTC.

This clone was seen a handful of times. The V call is TRBV28, the J call TRBJ2-7; D could derive from TRBD1 or TRBD2 (7 bases each). Germline assignment: CDR1 MDHEN and CDR2 SYDVKM. V lost 3 bases and J 4 bases, leaving 13 bases between the germline ends. CDR3 length: 14 amino acids. CDR3 protein: CASSFWQGGYEQYF. The DNA of the CDR3 is TGTGCCAGCAGTTTTTGGCAGGGGGGGTACGAGCAGTACTTC.

The CDR3 loop reads CATSREDRLGNQPQHF. The CDR3, as DNA: TGTGCCACCAGCAGAGAAGACAGGTTGGGGAATCAGCCCCAGCATTTT. The J gene is TRBJ1-5, the V gene TRBV15, with a weak D call TRBD1 (6 bases). The CDR3 spans 16 residues. V was cut by 0 bases and J by 4 bases, with 13 bases left in between. CDR1 is LNHNV, CDR2 YYDKDF, per germline (reference sequence).